Below, one T cell receptor beta chain is given with its context. In its sample, this clone was seen a few times. Its binding antigen is unknown. No base qualities exist here, and no much larger clone lies one base off it. The archived tumor blocks came from patients who had not received neoadjuvant therapy before resection. For the preserved-tissue arm, the study drew on over 29 surgical resection samples taken from about two dozen pancreatic ductal adenocarcinoma patients who had not been treated previously. For the resection arm, DNA was extracted from ten 5-micron curls of FFPE tumor adjacent to the multiplex immunohistochemistry slide. Using the immunoSEQ Assay at Adaptive Biotechnologies, the researchers immunosequenced TCRbeta CDR3 regions from the extracted DNA. The study's own analysis went as follows. To quantify the absolute abundance of each unique TCRbeta CDR3, sequences were collapsed and filtered. Clonality was calculated as 1 minus Pielou's evenness, using only productive in-frame rearrangements. Regional overlap was evaluated by tracking the top 100 nucleotide rearrangements across paired samples, and paired versus unrelated samples were compared using the Morisita index. Convergence of nucleotide rearrangements onto identical amino acid sequences was assessed with the immunoSEQ Rearrangement Details tool. Held by TCRdb, this immuneACCESS table contains in-frame sequences only and omits some clones. Under half of the omission traces to an unresolved V gene where checked; the cause of the rest is unknown. From that table come the V and J calls and clone size; the DNA was used to work out D and trimming. The sample includes just over 5,000 clones, with around 50% observed a single time. Approximately 8% of the sample is held by the ten biggest clonotypes.

From the germline V gene, CDR1 is MDHEN and CDR2 is SYDVKM. There are 12 amino acids in the CDR3, from cysteine to phenylalanine inclusive. The read is trimmed to its CDR3 DNA, 36 bases read in frame from base 1. V is reduced by 6 bases and J by 10 bases, leaving a spacing of 15 bases between them. The data originate from a study of CXCR4 blockade with PD-1 therapy in pancreatic cancer (dated by TCRdb to about 2019). In the study overall: The study analyzed resected pancreatic ductal adenocarcinoma using both multiplex immunohistochemistry and TCRbeta immunosequencing, alongside ex vivo slice culture that tested PD-1 and CXCR4 blockade. To assess intratumoral heterogeneity, two geographically distinct regions from each of 5 to 7 tumors were TCR-sequenced.

Points the paper makes about the study in general: Amino acid clone frequency correlated strongly with the number of distinct nucleotide rearrangements encoding it, suggesting convergent selection by common tumor antigens. Because only TCRbeta chains were sequenced, true antigen-specificity overlap among the convergent dominant clones remained unconfirmed, awaiting paired alpha-beta single-cell sequencing. Clonal expansion was observed in tumors, with a mean productive clonality of about 0.15 compared with 0.05 in healthy blood, but no correlation between clonality and survival was found.

Sequencing was performed on tumor tissue. The clonotype originates from a human donor with pancreatic ductal adenocarcinoma. Recombination linked TRBV28 to TRBJ1-1; matching of 5 bases hints at TRBD1 as the D gene. The nucleotide sequence reads TGTGCCAGCAGCACCTGGGGGGACGGAGCTTTCTTT. It is translated as CASSTWGDGAFF.